This entry concerns a single T cell receptor beta chain. The record originates from a study of blood T cell repertoires in COVID-19. Across the study: Specimens from acute and convalescent COVID-19 originated in the United States, Italy and Spain. PBMCs, B-cell-depleted T cells, or T cells were the source of the cDNA or gDNA that made up the material.

Deletions cut 3 bases from V and 4 bases from J, with 12 bases between. CDR3 length: 14 amino acids. The germline CDR1 and CDR2 sequences are PRHDT and FYEKMQ (reference sequence). As handled by the study authors: Estimation of nucleated cell counts relied on the amplification of reference gene primers. Here immunoSEQ multiplex PCR was the method, and the copy in TCRdb shows in-frame clones only, minus some. The V and J calls and clone size are taken from that table; D and trimming were inferred from the DNA. The repertoire holds 50,000 or so clones, with about 88% as singletons. The V call is TRBV13, the J call TRBJ2-5; TRBD1 might be the D (6 bases). The sequencing sample was made of peripheral blood. The receptor was derived from a human donor in a cohort sampled during active COVID-19. In nucleotides, the CDR3 is TGTGCCAGCAGCTTGCACGAAGGGGGAGAGACCCAGTACTTC. It encodes CASSLHEGGETQYF.